This record covers a single TCR beta chain. Its specificity is not known. This specimen belongs to a study of OX40 agonist ivuxolimab in advanced cancers. Overall study context: Patients were treated with ivuxolimab, an agonistic anti-OX40 (CD134) antibody. Patients in the trial were receiving intravenous ivuxolimab every 2 weeks, at doses of 0.01 to 10 mg/kg.

CDR3 size: 14 residues. The V gene lost 6 bases and the J gene lost 0 bases, with 11 bases spanning the gap. Germline CDR1 is LNHDA and CDR2 is SQIVND (reference sequence). General study findings and limits: Dose levels from 0.1 to 3.0 mg/kg saw CD4+ and CD8+ blood T cells expand clonally by week 6. Expanded clones tended on average to be more numerous among CD8+ T cells than CD4+.

Here immunoSEQ multiplex PCR was the method, and the copy in TCRdb shows in-frame clones only, minus some. The sample has 40,000 to 60,000 clones; around 86% are singletons. This TCR was recovered from an adult with an advanced solid tumor such as melanoma, head and neck, liver or kidney cancer. The chain uses TRBV19 and TRBJ1-1, with D perhaps matching TRBD1 (6 bases). Sample: CD4+ or CD8+ T cells sorted from blood, taken in a trial of the OX40 agonist ivuxolimab. CDR3 sequence (DNA): TGTGCCAGTAGCAGACAGGATATGAACACTGAAGCTTTCTTT. Protein sequence: CASSRQDMNTEAFF.